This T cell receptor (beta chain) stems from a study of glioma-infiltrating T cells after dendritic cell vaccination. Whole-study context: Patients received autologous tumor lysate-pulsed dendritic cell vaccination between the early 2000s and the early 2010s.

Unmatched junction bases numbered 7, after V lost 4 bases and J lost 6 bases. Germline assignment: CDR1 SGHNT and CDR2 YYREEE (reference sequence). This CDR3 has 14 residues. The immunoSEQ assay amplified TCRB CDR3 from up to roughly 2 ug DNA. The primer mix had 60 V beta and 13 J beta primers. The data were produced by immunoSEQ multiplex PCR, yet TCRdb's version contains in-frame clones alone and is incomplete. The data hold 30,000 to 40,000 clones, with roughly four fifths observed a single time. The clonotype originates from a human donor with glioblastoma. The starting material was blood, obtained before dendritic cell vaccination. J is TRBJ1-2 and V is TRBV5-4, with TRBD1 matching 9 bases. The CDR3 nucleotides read TGTGCCAGCAGCGGGGAACAGGGGGCGGATGGCTACACCTTC. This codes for CASSGEQGADGYTF. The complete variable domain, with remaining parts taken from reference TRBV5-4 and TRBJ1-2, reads ETGVTQSPTHLIKTRGQQVTLRCSSQSGHNTVSWYQQALGQGPQFIFQYYREEENGRGNFPPRFSGLQFPNYSSELNVNALELDDSALYLCASSGEQGADGYTFGSGTRLTVV.